This T cell receptor beta chain was obtained from a study of beta chain features in type 1 diabetes. General study results and limits: Moderate but significant shortening of TCRB CDR3s was recorded in all four CD4+ subsets from Type 1 diabetes patients. PCR might pick shorter templates more often, in the same way for patients and controls.

Per the germline V gene, CDR1 is SEHNR and CDR2 is FQNEAQ (reference sequence). The CDR3 has 13 amino acids. Comment on this clone: Antigen specificity is unknown. A junction end diverges from the germline sequence, so it may reflect a read error.

The sequenced template was cDNA made from the entire isolated RNA. Measured with immunoSEQ multiplex PCR; TCRdb has only the in-frame clones, and not every one. The sample yields approximately 250,000 clones, 24% seen once. The TCR comes from a young woman with type 1 diabetes. Sequencing was carried out using naive CD4+ T cells from blood. V is TRBV7-9 and J is TRBJ1-1, with D possibly TRBD1 on 5 matching bases. The CDR3, as DNA: TGTTCCAGCAGGATAGGACATATCCCTGAAGCTTTCTTT. Translation gives CSSRIGHIPEAFF.